The 3 T cell receptor beta chains in this list originate from one sample, sequenced in a study of blood T cell repertoires in COVID-19. The data were produced by immunoSEQ multiplex PCR, yet TCRdb's version contains in-frame clones alone and is incomplete. This sample yields about 250,000 clones, of which around 91% are seen a single time; about 2.2% belongs to the top ten. Material for sequencing was PBMCs or T cells enriched from blood (not recorded which). These receptors were taken from a woman younger than 35 who had recovered from COVID-19.

This rearrangement joins TRBV7-6 to TRBJ2-3; weak D call: TRBD2 (5 bases). V lost 1 base and J lost 2, with 7 bases in between. Germline CDR1 and CDR2: SGHVS and FNYEAQ. This CDR3 has 14 residues. CDR3 coding DNA: TGTGCCAGCAGCTTAGGGGGAGACACAGATACGCAGTATTTT. Translating gives CASSLGGDTDTQYF.

The gene calls are TRBV24-1 and TRBJ1-5; 9 bases line up with TRBD1. Trimming at V came to 1 base and at J to 0 bases, leaving 9 bases not matched to a gene. This CDR3 contains 19 residues. Germline assignment: CDR1 KGHDR and CDR2 SFDVKD. The CDR3 loop is CATSDFADRGRYSNQPQHF. The CDR3 DNA reads as TGTGCCACCAGTGATTTTGCGGACAGGGGTAGGTATAGCAATCAGCCCCAGCATTTT.

The chain has TRBV27 and TRBJ2-7, with 8 bases identical to TRBD1. The germline gives CDR1 MNHEY, CDR2 SMNVEV (reference sequence). V shed 5 bases, J shed 2 bases, and the junction held 11 bases outside the gene matches. There are 16 residues in the CDR3. The CDR3 DNA reads as TGTGCCAGCAGTCCTTGGAGGGACAGGATAACCTACGAGCAGTACTTC. Residues: CASSPWRDRITYEQYF.